The 30 T cell receptor beta chains listed next were all sequenced from one sample in a study of shared clonotypes between healthy human individuals. TCRdb's table, derived via immunoSEQ multiplex PCR, lists solely in-frame clones and lacks some. The sample has 2,500,000 or so clones, approximately 94% seen once. Sample: naive CD4+ T cells from PBMCs. Subset defined: CD45RA+ positively selected. These receptors were obtained from a man younger than 30 in good health. Some clones in this sample may be carry-over from other donors' samples.

The chain combines TRBV6-5 with TRBJ2-5, with 12 positions matching TRBD2. CDR1 is MNHEY, CDR2 SVGAGI, per germline. Unmatched junction bases numbered 11, after V lost 10 bases and J lost 5 bases. The CDR3 has 15 residues. CDR3 sequence (DNA): TGTGCCAAGGGGCCTAGCGGGAGGGCCAGGGAGACCCAGTACTTC. Its protein is CAKGPSGRARETQYF.

This chain joins TRBV28 and TRBJ1-1; D possibly corresponds to TRBD1 (5 bases). V lost 8 bases and J lost 1, with 8 bases in between. The V gene's germline CDR1 is MDHEN and CDR2 SYDVKM. CDR3 length equals 12 residues. The CDR3 protein is CASGQWNTEAFF. The CDR3 region has the DNA TGTGCCAGCGGACAATGGAACACTGAAGCTTTCTTT.

The rearrangement links TRBV21-1 to TRBJ2-3; the DNA was not compared with TRBD2, the D call given in the table. TRBV21-1 is marked as a pseudogene. The CDR3 is made up of 21 amino acids. CDR3 coding DNA: TGTGCCAGCAGCAAAGCGGGCACTAGCGGGAAGAATAGGACTAGCACAGATACGCAGTATTTT. Encoded protein: CASSKAGTSGKNRTSTDTQYF.

CDR3: CASSVEVGEQFF. The CDR3 DNA is TGTGCCAGCAGCGTAGAGGTGGGTGAGCAGTTCTTC. J is TRBJ2-1 and V is TRBV5-4; D not certain. Trimming removed 4 bases from V and 9 bases from J, with 11 bases in between. Germline CDR1 and CDR2: SGHNT and YYREEE (reference sequence). This CDR3 spans 12 amino acids.

The chain links TRBV28 to TRBJ2-3; 7 bases map to TRBD1. Germline V gene lookup returns CDR1 MDHEN and CDR2 SYDVKM. The length of the CDR3 is 14 residues. Trimming cost V 6 bases and J 3 bases; bases outside gene matches: 6. The CDR3 DNA follows: TGTGCCAGCAGCACGGGACAGATGACAGATACGCAGTATTTT. Protein: CASSTGQMTDTQYF.

This clone turned up a few times. The V gene is TRBV19, the J gene TRBJ1-1; 7 bases agree with TRBD1. V gave up 4 bases and J gave up 11 bases; unmatched junction bases: 13. The CDR3 runs to 14 residues. Germline V lookup: CDR1 LNHDA, CDR2 SQIVND (reference sequence). As DNA, the CDR3 is TGTGCCAGTAGTACCCCCCTCGACAGGGCTGGGGCTTTCTTT. Its translation: CASSTPLDRAGAFF.

This clone was counted between two and nine times. This chain connects TRBV10-3 to TRBJ1-3; unclear D gene. This CDR3 has 12 amino acids. Trimming removed 1 base at V and 11 bases at J, with 9 bases between. In germline, CDR1 is ENHRY, CDR2 SYGVKD. CDR3: CAISEFVEAIYF. CDR3 DNA: TGTGCCATCAGTGAGTTCGTCGAGGCCATATATTTT.

On this clone itself: At one end, the junction sequence differs from germline, possibly due to a read error. The gene calls are TRBV10-3 and TRBJ2-7; 13 bases agree with TRBD2. The CDR3 runs to 20 residues. The germline V gene encodes CDR1 ENHRY and CDR2 SYGVKD. As DNA, the CDR3 is TGTGCCATCAGTGAGTCTAATACCGGACTAGCGGGAGTAAGTTCCTCCGAGCAGTACTTC. This translates into CAISESNTGLAGVSSSEQYF.

This CDR3 is CASSPGQGWEKLFF. CDR3 coding DNA: TGTGCCAGCAGTCCTGGGCAGGGCTGGGAAAAACTGTTTTTT. The chain employs TRBV2 and TRBJ1-4, with D tentatively TRBD1 (5 bases). The germline gives CDR1 SNHLY, CDR2 FYNNEI. The CDR3 has 14 residues. The V gene lost 5 bases and the J gene lost 8 bases, with 15 bases spanning the gap.

Only one count was recorded for this clone. The V gene is TRBV7-3, the J gene TRBJ2-1, with TRBD2 matching over 11 bases. CDR1 SGHTA and CDR2 FQGTGA come from the germline V gene. The ends lost 4 bases at V and 9 bases at J; junction bases unmatched: 17. The CDR3 runs 18 residues. The CDR3 DNA reads as TGTGCCAGCAGCTCACCCCCGGATAAGGGTAGCGGGAGGGTTGAGCAGTTCTTC. This gives the protein CASSSPPDKGSGRVEQFF.

The rearrangement joins TRBV6-5 to TRBJ2-7, with D perhaps TRBD1 or TRBD2 (5 bases each). CDR1 and CDR2 from the germline V gene are MNHEY and SVGAGI. The CDR3 covers 11 residues. V was clipped by 7 bases and J by 8 bases, with 12 bases between them. The CDR3 region is CASTFGAQQYF. CDR3 coding DNA: TGTGCCAGCACCTTCGGGGCCCAGCAGTACTTC.

The V and J genes are TRBV6-6 and TRBJ1-5; D call uncertain. Trimming cost V 3 bases and J 8 bases, with 14 bases left between them. This CDR3 contains 14 residues. Germline lookup yields CDR1 MNHNY and CDR2 SVGAGI (reference sequence). The CDR3 reads CASSYSRYGEPQHF. In nucleotides, the CDR3 is TGTGCCAGCAGTTATTCGCGATACGGCGAGCCCCAGCATTTT.

Comment on this clone: The sample carries other DNA sequences with the same CDR3. This chain joins TRBV9 and TRBJ2-2; D may correspond to TRBD1 or TRBD2 (5 bases each). CDR1 and CDR2 from the germline V gene are SGDLS and YYNGEE. The CDR3 extends over 15 amino acids. Trimming left V 0 bases short and J 5 bases short, with 11 bases between. CDR3 sequence (DNA): TGTGCCAGCAGCGTAGCTTGGGGACGGACCGGGGAGCTGTTTTTT. Its protein is CASSVAWGRTGELFF.

This sequence joins TRBV5-5 and TRBJ1-1; 11 bases match TRBD1. Germline V gene sequence: CDR1 SGHKS, CDR2 YYEKEE (reference sequence). CDR3 size: 15 residues. Losses at the gene ends were 0 bases for V and 4 bases for J; bases not matched to a gene: 2. Written as DNA, the CDR3 is TGTGCCAGCAGCTTGGGGACAGGGGGCGGCACTGAAGCTTTCTTT. Translating gives CASSLGTGGGTEAFF. The full variable domain, its missing parts supplied by reference TRBV5-5 and TRBJ1-1, is DAGVTQSPTHLIKTRGQQVTLRCSPISGHKSVSWYQQVLGQGPQFIFQYYEKEERGRGNFPDRFSARQFPNYSSELNVNALLLGDSALYLCASSLGTGGGTEAFFGQGTRLTVV.

The chain is built from TRBV5-8 and TRBJ1-2; possibly TRBD1 for D (5 bases). Germline V lookup: CDR1 SGHTS, CDR2 YDEGEE. Trimming stripped 4 bases from V and 4 bases from J, with 11 bases between. The CDR3 is 13 amino acids. In nucleotides, the CDR3 is TGTGCCAGCAGCCCGGGACTCGCCTATGGCTACACCTTC. It is translated as CASSPGLAYGYTF.

J is TRBJ1-2 and V is TRBV7-3; possible D gene TRBD1, 5 bases. Germline values: CDR1 SGHTA, CDR2 FQGTGA. This CDR3 contains 13 residues. The V gene lost 5 bases and the J gene lost 7 bases, with 14 bases spanning the gap. This chain's CDR3 is CASSPRGGAGYTF. Written as DNA, the CDR3 is TGTGCCAGCAGCCCACGGGGAGGGGCTGGCTACACCTTC. The complete variable domain, with remaining parts taken from reference TRBV7-3 and TRBJ1-2, reads GAGVSQTPSNKVTEKGKYVELRCDPISGHTALYWYRQSLGQGPEFLIYFQGTGAADDSGLPNDRFFAVRPEGSVSTLKIQRTERGDSAVYLCASSPRGGAGYTFGSGTRLTVV.

V usage is TRBV5-4 and J usage is TRBJ1-1, with D possibly matching TRBD1 (5 bases). Per the germline V gene, CDR1 is SGHNT and CDR2 is YYREEE (reference sequence). V was shortened by 3 bases and J by 10 bases, with 22 bases between the two germline ends. The CDR3 is 15 residues long. CDR3 nucleotide sequence: TGTGCCAGCAGCTCGGGGGTCGGAGGGGTTATTGGAGCTTTCTTT. This gives the protein CASSSGVGGVIGAFF.

The rearrangement joins TRBV2 to TRBJ1-2; D ambiguous. This CDR3 spans 13 amino acids. Germline CDR1 is SNHLY and CDR2 is FYNNEI. Trimming left V 1 base short and J 8 bases short, with 11 bases between. CDR3 loop: CASSEGRIDGYTF. Written as DNA, the CDR3 is TGTGCCAGCAGTGAAGGGAGGATTGACGGCTACACCTTC.

V is TRBV7-9 and J is TRBJ2-1, with 11 bases identical to TRBD2. The CDR3 has 16 residues. Germline V gene lookup returns CDR1 SEHNR and CDR2 FQNEAQ (reference sequence). Trimming took 5 bases from V and 10 from J; bases not matched to a gene: 13. The CDR3 sequence is CASSLTSGKAEREQFF. The DNA of the CDR3 is TGTGCCAGCAGCCTGACTAGCGGGAAGGCGGAGAGGGAGCAGTTCTTC.

This clone has only one observation. This chain links TRBV5-1 with TRBJ2-1; 11 bases line up with TRBD2. This CDR3 contains 16 residues. Trimming took 4 bases from V and 8 from J; bases not matched to a gene: 11. CDR1 is SGHRS and CDR2 is YFSETQ in the germline V gene. This chain's CDR3 is CASSVEPGTSGHEQFF. The CDR3 DNA reads as TGCGCCAGCAGCGTGGAACCCGGGACTAGCGGCCATGAGCAGTTCTTC.

The sample holds one count of this clone. The gene calls are TRBV9 and TRBJ2-5, with D uncertain. Deletions cut 5 bases from V and 4 bases from J, with 12 bases between. Germline V gene sequence: CDR1 SGDLS, CDR2 YYNGEE. The CDR3 is made up of 13 amino acids. As DNA, the CDR3 is TGTGCCAGCAGTCGAAGGAGAGGAGAGACCCAGTACTTC. Its translation is CASSRRRGETQYF.

V gene TRBV5-4 combines with J gene TRBJ2-1; possibly TRBD1 for D (6 bases). V was pared by 2 bases and J by 4 bases, with 16 bases between. The CDR3 is made up of 16 amino acids. Germline V gene sequence: CDR1 SGHNT, CDR2 YYREEE (reference sequence). DNA for the CDR3: TGTGCCAGCAGCTTATCTTCGGGACAACTTTACAATGAGCAGTTCTTC. Amino acid sequence: CASSLSSGQLYNEQFF.

The chain is built from TRBV27 and TRBJ2-1; 10 nucleotides agree with TRBD2. The CDR3 extends over 15 amino acids. J lost 7 bases, V lost 3 bases, and 6 bases had no gene match. Germline V lookup: CDR1 MNHEY, CDR2 SMNVEV (reference sequence). The CDR3 loop is CASSFPAGGMNEQFF. The CDR3 coding sequence is TGTGCCAGCAGTTTCCCAGCGGGAGGGATGAATGAGCAGTTCTTC.

The chain uses TRBV15 and TRBJ2-7; TRBD1 matches 8 bases. CDR1 is LNHNV and CDR2 is YYDKDF in the germline V gene (reference sequence). V lost 1 base to trimming and J lost 6 bases; unmatched junction nucleotides: 14. The CDR3 has 17 residues. The CDR3 here is CATSRGVRRQGTGEQYF. In DNA, the CDR3 is TGTGCCACCAGCAGAGGGGTAAGGAGACAGGGGACGGGCGAGCAGTACTTC.

The chain uses TRBV7-9 and TRBJ1-3; perhaps TRBD1 as D (5 bases). V shed 5 bases and J shed 4 bases, with 9 bases lying between them. The CDR3 consists of 13 residues. The germline V gene encodes CDR1 SEHNR and CDR2 FQNEAQ (reference sequence). For the CDR3, the DNA is TGTGCCAGCAGCCCGACAGTAGGAAACACCATATATTTT. It yields the protein CASSPTVGNTIYF.

The rearrangement links TRBV29-1 to TRBJ2-7; D not certain. The CDR3 has 11 amino acids. Germline lookup yields CDR1 SQVTM and CDR2 ANQGSEA. Trimming stripped 4 bases from V and 5 bases from J, with 9 bases between. The CDR3 bases are TGCAGCGTTGGGGCTGACCACGAGCAGTACTTC. This translates into CSVGADHEQYF.

The V gene is TRBV27, the J gene TRBJ2-7, with 8 bases identical to TRBD2. CDR3 length: 13 amino acids. V shed 7 bases and J 7 bases; nucleotides not matched to a gene: 9. Germline lookup yields CDR1 MNHEY and CDR2 SMNVEV (reference sequence). As DNA, the CDR3 is TGTGCCAGCACCCTAAAGCGGGAGAAGGAGCAGTACTTC. Its translation: CASTLKREKEQYF.

The chain links TRBV29-1 to TRBJ1-4, with 7 bases matching TRBD1. The V gene's germline CDR1 is SQVTM and CDR2 ANQGSEA. CDR3 length: 15 residues. Germline trimming cut 6 bases from V and 6 bases from J; bases unmatched to any gene: 13. CDR3 nucleotides: TGCAGCGTAGGTCCGGTGACAGGGTCTGATGAAAAACTGTTTTTT. Amino acids: CSVGPVTGSDEKLFF.

Here the CDR3 DNA reads TGTGCCAGCAGCCCGAGCGGGGGCTTAAGCTCTGGAAACACCATATATTTT. The encoded protein is CASSPSGGLSSGNTIYF. This rearrangement joins TRBV7-7 to TRBJ1-3, with D possibly TRBD1 on 6 matching bases. The CDR3 covers 17 residues. Germline loops: CDR1 SSHAT, CDR2 FNYEAQ (reference sequence). V was clipped by 5 bases and J by 0 bases, with 17 bases between them. The whole variable domain, remainder taken from reference TRBV7-7 and TRBJ1-3, is GAGVSQSPRYKVTKRGQDVTLRCDPISSHATLYWYQQALGQGPEFLTYFNYEAQPDKSGLPSDRFSAERPEGSISTLTIQRTEQRDSAMYRCASSPSGGLSSGNTIYFGEGSWLTVV.

The rearrangement uses TRBV7-6 and TRBJ1-1, with 7 nucleotides matching TRBD1. CDR3 size: 18 residues. Per germline, CDR1 SGHVS and CDR2 FNYEAQ. V shed 3 bases and J 2 bases; nucleotides not matched to a gene: 15. CDR3 sequence (DNA): TGTGCCAGCAGCTTGCTACGCGGGGACAGTCTCTTCAACACTGAAGCTTTCTTT. Translating gives CASSLLRGDSLFNTEAFF.